Listed here is a single T cell receptor beta chain. The method was immunoSEQ multiplex PCR; TCRdb's version includes in-frame clones alone and lacks a portion of them. The sample includes tens of thousands of clones, more than 75% of them seen just once. The data were obtained in a study of blood T cell repertoires in COVID-19. Trimming took 2 bases from V and 4 from J; bases not matched to a gene: 2. Germline V lookup: CDR1 SGHRS, CDR2 YFSETQ. CDR3 length equals 13 residues. This sequence was found in a human donor in a cohort sampled during active COVID-19. The sequencing sample was made of peripheral blood. J is TRBJ2-5 and V is TRBV5-1; 7 positions match TRBD1. The CDR3 DNA is TGCGCCAGCAGCTTACAGGGGAGAGAGACCCAGTACTTC. This encodes CASSLQGRETQYF.